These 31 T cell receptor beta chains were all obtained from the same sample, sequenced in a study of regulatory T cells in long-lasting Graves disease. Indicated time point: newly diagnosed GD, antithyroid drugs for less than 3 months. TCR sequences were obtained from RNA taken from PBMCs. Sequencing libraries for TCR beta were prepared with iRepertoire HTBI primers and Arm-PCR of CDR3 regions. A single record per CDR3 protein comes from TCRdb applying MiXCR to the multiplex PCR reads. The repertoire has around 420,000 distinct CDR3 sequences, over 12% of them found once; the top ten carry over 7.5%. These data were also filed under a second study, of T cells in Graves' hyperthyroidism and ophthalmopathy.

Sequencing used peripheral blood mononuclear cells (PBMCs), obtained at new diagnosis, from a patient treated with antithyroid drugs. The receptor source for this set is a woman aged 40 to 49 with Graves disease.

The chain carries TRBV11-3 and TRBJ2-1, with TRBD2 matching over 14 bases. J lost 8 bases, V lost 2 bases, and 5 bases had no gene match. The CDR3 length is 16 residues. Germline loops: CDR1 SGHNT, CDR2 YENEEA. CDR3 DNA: TGTGCCAGCAGCTTAAGGGGGACTAGCGGGAGCGATGAGCAGTTCTTC. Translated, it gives CASSLRGTSGSDEQFF. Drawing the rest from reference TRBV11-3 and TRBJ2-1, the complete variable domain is EAGVVQSPRYKIIEKKQPVAFWCNPISGHNTLYWYLQNLGQGPELLIRYENEEAVDDSQLPKDRFSAERLKGVDSTLKIQPAELGDSAVYLCASSLRGTSGSDEQFFGPGTRLTVL.

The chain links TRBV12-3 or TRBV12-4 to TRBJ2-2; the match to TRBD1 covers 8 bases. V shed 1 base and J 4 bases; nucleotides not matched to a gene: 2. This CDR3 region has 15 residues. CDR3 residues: CASSLETGATGELFF. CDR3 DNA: TGTGCCAGCAGTTTAGAGACAGGGGCCACCGGGGAGCTGTTTTTT.

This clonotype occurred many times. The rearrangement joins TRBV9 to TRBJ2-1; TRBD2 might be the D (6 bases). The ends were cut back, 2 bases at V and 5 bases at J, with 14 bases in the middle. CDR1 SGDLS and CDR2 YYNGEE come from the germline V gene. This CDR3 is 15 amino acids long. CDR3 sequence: CASSVAGLRHNEQFF. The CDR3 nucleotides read TGTGCCAGCAGCGTCGCTGGACTAAGGCACAATGAGCAGTTCTTC.

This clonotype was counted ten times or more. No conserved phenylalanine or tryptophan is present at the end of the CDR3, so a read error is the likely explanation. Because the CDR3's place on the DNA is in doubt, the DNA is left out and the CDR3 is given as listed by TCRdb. This chain's CDR3 is CASNRRTGAGKSV. The chain combines TRBV2 with TRBJ1-4; TRBD1 was called by the table and not checked on the DNA. Germline CDR1 reads SNHLY; CDR2 reads FYNNEI. The CDR3 is 13 residues long, ends included.

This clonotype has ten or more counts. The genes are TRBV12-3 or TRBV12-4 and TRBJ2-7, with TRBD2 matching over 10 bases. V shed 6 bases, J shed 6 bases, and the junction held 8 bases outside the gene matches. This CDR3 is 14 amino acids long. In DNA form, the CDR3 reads TGTGCCAGCAGCCCATCTAGCGGGAGTGGCGAGCAGTACTTC. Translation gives CASSPSSGSGEQYF.

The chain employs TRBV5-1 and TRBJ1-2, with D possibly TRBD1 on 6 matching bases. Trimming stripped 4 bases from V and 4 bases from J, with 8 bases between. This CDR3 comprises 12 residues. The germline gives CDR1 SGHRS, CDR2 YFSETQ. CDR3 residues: CASSVDSYGYTF. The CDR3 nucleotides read TGCGCCAGCAGCGTGGACAGCTATGGCTACACCTTC.

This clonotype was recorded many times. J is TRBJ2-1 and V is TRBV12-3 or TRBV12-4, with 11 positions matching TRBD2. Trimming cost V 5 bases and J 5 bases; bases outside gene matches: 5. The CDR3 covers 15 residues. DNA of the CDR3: TGTGCCAGCAGTCCCGGGACTAGCGGAAACAATGAGCAGTTCTTC. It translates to CASSPGTSGNNEQFF.

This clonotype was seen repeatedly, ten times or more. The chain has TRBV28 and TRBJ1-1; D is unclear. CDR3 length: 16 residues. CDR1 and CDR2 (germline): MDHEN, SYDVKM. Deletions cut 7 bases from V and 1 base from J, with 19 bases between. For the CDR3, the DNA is TGTGCCAGCACCGACCCCGGCCGGGCGGCGAACACTGAAGCTTTCTTT. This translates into CASTDPGRAANTEAFF.

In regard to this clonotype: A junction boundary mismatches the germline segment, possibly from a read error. The CDR3 DNA sequence: TGTGCCGGCAGCTCCGGACTAGCGGGGATCACAGATACGCAGTATTTT. Protein: CAGSSGLAGITDTQYF. The rearrangement joins TRBV7-3 to TRBJ2-3, with 12 bases fitting TRBD2. There are 16 residues in the CDR3. The germline V gene has CDR1 SGHTA and CDR2 FQGTGA.

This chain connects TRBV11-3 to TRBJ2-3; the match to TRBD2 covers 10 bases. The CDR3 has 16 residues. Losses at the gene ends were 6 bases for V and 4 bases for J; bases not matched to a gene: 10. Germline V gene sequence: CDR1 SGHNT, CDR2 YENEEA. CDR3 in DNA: TGTGCCAGCAGTCCCCTTCTAGCGGGAGCGGCAGATACGCAGTATTTT. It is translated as CASSPLLAGAADTQYF.

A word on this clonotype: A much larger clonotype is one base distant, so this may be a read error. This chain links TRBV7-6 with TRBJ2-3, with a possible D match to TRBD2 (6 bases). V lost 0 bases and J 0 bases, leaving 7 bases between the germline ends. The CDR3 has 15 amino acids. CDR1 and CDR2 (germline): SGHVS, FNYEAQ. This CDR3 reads CASSLAAGSTDTQYF. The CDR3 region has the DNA TGTGCCAGCAGCTTAGCGGCGGGAAGCACAGATACGCAGTATTTT.

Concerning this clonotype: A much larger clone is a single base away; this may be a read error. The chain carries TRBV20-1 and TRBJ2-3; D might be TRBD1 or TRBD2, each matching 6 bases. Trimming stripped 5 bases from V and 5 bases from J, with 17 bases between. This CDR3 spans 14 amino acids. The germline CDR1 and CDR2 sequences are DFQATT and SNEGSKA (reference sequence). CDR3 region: CSAGAVGGRDTQYF. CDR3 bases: TGCAGTGCTGGAGCGGTGGGGGGCAGAGATACGCAGTATTTT.

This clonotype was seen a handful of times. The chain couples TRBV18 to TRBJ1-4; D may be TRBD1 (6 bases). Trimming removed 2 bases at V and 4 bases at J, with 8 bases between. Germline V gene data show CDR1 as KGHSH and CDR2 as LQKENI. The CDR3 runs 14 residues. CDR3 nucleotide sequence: TGTGCCAGCTCACCATGGGACAATAATGAAAAACTGTTTTTT. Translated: CASSPWDNNEKLFF.

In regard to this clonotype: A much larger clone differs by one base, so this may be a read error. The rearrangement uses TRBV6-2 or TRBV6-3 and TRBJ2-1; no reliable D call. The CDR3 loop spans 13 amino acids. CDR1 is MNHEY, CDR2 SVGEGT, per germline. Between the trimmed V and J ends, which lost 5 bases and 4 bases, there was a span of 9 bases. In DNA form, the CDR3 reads TGTGCCAGCAGTCCGGTGGGGTACAATGAGCAGTTCTTC. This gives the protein CASSPVGYNEQFF.

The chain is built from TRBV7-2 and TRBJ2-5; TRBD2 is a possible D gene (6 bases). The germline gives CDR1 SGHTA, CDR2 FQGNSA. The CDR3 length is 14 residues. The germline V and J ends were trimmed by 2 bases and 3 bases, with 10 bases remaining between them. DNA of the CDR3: TGTGCCAGCAGCTTACCGGGGACTGAAGAGACCCAGTACTTC. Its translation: CASSLPGTEETQYF. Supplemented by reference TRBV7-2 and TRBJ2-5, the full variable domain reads GAGVSQSPSNKVTEKGKDVELRCDPISGHTALYWYRQSLGQGLEFLIYFQGNSAPDKSGLPSDRFSAERTGGSVSTLTIQRTQQEDSAVYLCASSLPGTEETQYFGPGTRLLVL.

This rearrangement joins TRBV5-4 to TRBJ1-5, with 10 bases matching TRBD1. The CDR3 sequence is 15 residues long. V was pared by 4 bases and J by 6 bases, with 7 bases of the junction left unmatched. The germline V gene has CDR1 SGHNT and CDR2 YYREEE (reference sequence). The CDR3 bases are TGTGCCAGCAGCCTCGACAGGGGGCGTTTTCAGCCCCAGCATTTT. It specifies CASSLDRGRFQPQHF. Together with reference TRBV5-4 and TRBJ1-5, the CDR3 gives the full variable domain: ETGVTQSPTHLIKTRGQQVTLRCSSQSGHNTVSWYQQALGQGPQFIFQYYREEENGRGNFPPRFSGLQFPNYSSELNVNALELDDSALYLCASSLDRGRFQPQHFGDGTRLSIL.

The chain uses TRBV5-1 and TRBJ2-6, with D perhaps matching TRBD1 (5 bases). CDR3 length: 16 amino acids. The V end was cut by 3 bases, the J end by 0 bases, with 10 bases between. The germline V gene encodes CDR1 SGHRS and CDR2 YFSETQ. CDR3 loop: CASSSSQGSGANVLTF. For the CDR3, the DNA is TGCGCCAGCAGCTCCAGCCAGGGCTCTGGGGCCAACGTCCTGACTTTC. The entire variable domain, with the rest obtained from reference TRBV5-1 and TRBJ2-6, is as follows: KAGVTQTPRYLIKTRGQQVTLSCSPISGHRSVSWYQQTPGQGLQFLFEYFSETQRNKGNFPGRFSGRQFSNSRSEMNVSTLELGDSALYLCASSSSQGSGANVLTFGAGSRLTVL.

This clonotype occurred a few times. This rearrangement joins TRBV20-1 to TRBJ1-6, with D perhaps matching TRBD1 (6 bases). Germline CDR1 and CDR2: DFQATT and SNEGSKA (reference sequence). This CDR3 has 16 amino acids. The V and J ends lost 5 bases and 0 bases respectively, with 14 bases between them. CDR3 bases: TGCAGTGCTCTTACAGGGCTTAGCTCCTATAATTCACCCCTCCACTTT. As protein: CSALTGLSSYNSPLHF.

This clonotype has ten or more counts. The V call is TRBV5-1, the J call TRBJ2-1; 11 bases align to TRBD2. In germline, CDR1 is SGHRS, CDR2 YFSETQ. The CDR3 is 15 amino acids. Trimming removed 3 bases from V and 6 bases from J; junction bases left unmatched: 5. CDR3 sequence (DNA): TGCGCCAGCAGCTCTGTAGCGGGAGGGCCCAATGAGCAGTTCTTC. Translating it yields CASSSVAGGPNEQFF.

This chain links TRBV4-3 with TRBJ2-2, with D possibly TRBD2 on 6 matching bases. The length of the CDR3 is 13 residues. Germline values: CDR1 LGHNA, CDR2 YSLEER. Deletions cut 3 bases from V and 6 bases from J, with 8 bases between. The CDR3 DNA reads TGCGCCAGCAGCCAGAGACTAGCCGGGGAGCTGTTTTTT. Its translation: CASSQRLAGELFF.

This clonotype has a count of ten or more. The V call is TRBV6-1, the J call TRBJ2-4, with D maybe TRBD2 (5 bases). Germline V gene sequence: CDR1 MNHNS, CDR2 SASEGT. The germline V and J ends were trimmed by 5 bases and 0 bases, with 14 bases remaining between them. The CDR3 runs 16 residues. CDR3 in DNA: TGTGCCAGCAGTCTCACTAGGAACGCAGCCAAAAACATTCAGTACTTC. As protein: CASSLTRNAAKNIQYF.

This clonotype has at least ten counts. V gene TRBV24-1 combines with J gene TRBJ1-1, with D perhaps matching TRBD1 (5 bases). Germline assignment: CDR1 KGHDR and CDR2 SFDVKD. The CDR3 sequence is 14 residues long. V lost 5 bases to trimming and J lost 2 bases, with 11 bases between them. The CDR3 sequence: CATSGHDRNTEAFF. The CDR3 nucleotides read TGTGCCACCAGTGGACATGACAGAAACACTGAAGCTTTCTTT.

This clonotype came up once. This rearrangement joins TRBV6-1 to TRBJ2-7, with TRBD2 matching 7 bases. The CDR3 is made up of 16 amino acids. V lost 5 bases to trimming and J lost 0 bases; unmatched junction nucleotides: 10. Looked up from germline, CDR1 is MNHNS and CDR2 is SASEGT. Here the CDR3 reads CASSPSLAKSSYEQYV. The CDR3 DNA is TGTGCCAGCAGTCCGTCACTAGCGAAAAGCTCCTACGAGCAGTACGTC.

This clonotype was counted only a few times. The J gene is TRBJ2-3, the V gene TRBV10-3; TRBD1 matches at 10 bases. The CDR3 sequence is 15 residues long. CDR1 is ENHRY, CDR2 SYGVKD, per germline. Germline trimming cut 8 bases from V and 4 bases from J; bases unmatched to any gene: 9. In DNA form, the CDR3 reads TGTGCCATCGGACCCGGGACAGGGGCCCCAGATACGCAGTATTTT. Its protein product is CAIGPGTGAPDTQYF.

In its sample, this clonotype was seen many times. As DNA, the CDR3 is TGCGCCAGCCGTCCCGTGGATAATTCACCCCTCCACTTT. It encodes CASRPVDNSPLHF. V is TRBV5-1 and J is TRBJ1-6; D remains ambiguous. Per germline, CDR1 SGHRS and CDR2 YFSETQ. The V end was cut by 7 bases, the J end by 5 bases, with 10 bases between. This CDR3 region has 13 residues.

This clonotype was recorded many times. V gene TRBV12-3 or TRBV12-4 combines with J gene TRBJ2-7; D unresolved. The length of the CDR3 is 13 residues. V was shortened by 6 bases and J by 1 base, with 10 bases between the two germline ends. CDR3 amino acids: CASSRLESYEQYF. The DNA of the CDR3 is TGTGCCAGCAGCAGACTCGAATCCTACGAGCAGTACTTC.

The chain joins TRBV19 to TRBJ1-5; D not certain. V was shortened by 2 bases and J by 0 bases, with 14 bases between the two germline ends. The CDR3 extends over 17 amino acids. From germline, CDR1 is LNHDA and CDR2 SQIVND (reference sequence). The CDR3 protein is CASSISELGYSNQPQHF. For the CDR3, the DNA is TGTGCCAGTAGTATATCCGAACTGGGGTATAGCAATCAGCCCCAGCATTTT. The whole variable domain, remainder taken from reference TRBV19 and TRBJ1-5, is DGGITQSPKYLFRKEGQNVTLSCEQNLNHDAMYWYRQDPGQGLRLIYYSQIVNDFQKGDIAEGYSVSREKKESFPLTVTSAQKNPTAFYLCASSISELGYSNQPQHFGDGTRLSIL.

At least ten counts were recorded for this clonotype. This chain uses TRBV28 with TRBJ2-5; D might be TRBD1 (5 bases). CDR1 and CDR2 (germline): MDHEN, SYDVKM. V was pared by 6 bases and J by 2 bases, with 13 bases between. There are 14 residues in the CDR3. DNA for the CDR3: TGTGCCAGCAGAGCACCCCAGGGTCAAGAGACCCAGTACTTC. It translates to CASRAPQGQETQYF.

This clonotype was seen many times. The CDR3 nucleotides are TGCAGTGCTAGATACCCTGGAGCGGGAGGACGACTTGGGCAGTACTTC. This codes for CSARYPGAGGRLGQYF. V gene TRBV20-1 combines with J gene TRBJ2-7, with TRBD2 matching 9 bases. V shed 2 bases, J shed 9 bases, and the junction held 17 bases outside the gene matches. This CDR3 region has 16 residues. Germline CDR1 and CDR2: DFQATT and SNEGSKA (reference sequence).

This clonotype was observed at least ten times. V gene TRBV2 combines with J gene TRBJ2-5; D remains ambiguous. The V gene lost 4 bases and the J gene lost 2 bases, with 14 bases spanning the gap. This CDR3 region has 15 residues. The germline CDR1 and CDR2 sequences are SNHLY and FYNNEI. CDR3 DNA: TGTGCCAGCAGTGCTTCCCTGGGCAGGCAAGAGACCCAGTACTTC. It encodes CASSASLGRQETQYF.

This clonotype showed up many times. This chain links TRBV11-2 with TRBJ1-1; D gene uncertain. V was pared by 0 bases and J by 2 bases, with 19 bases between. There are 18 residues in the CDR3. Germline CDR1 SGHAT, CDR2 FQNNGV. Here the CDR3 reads CASSLDIPFEQTNTEAFF. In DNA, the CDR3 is TGTGCCAGCAGCTTAGATATCCCCTTCGAACAGACTAACACTGAAGCTTTCTTT.